One and the same sample provided the 18 T cell receptor beta chains below, sequenced in a study of OX40 agonist ivuxolimab in advanced cancers. TCRdb's copy holds only in-frame clones and misses some; the assay was immunoSEQ multiplex PCR. The sample includes 55,000 to 85,000 clones, about nine tenths of them seen just once. The specimen comprised CD4+ or CD8+ T cells sorted from blood, sampled in a trial of the OX40 agonist ivuxolimab. These receptors originate from an adult with an advanced solid tumor such as melanoma, head and neck, liver or kidney cancer.

The chain combines TRBV4-1 with TRBJ1-5; D is undetermined. Germline V gives CDR1 MGHRA, CDR2 YSYEKL. CDR3 length: 16 amino acids. Trimming stripped 3 bases from V and 3 bases from J, with 15 bases between. The CDR3 bases are TGCGCCAGCAGCCATATCCGACAATCGAACAATCAGCCCCAGCATTTT. It specifies CASSHIRQSNNQPQHF.

This chain uses TRBV5-4 with TRBJ1-1; 7 positions agree with TRBD1. V lost 8 bases to trimming and J lost 1 base; unmatched junction nucleotides: 11. The CDR3 totals 15 residues. Germline CDR1 and CDR2: SGHNT and YYREEE (reference sequence). CDR3 in DNA: TGTGCCAGTCAACCAGGGGGATCGGGGAACACTGAAGCTTTCTTT. Its protein product is CASQPGGSGNTEAFF. The full variable domain, in which reference TRBV5-4 and TRBJ1-1 provide the parts outside the CDR3, is ETGVTQSPTHLIKTRGQQVTLRCSSQSGHNTVSWYQQALGQGPQFIFQYYREEENGRGNFPPRFSGLQFPNYSSELNVNALELDDSALYLCASQPGGSGNTEAFFGQGTRLTVV.

The chain combines TRBV18 with TRBJ1-1; D not certain. Trimming removed 6 bases at V and 3 bases at J, with 14 bases between. Germline loops: CDR1 KGHSH, CDR2 LQKENI. The CDR3 extends over 14 amino acids. The CDR3 reads CASSPGRADTEAFF. The CDR3 DNA follows: TGTGCCAGCTCCCCGGGGAGGGCAGACACTGAAGCTTTCTTT.

The genes are TRBV5-5 and TRBJ2-7; D unclear. The CDR3 length is 14 residues. CDR1 is SGHKS and CDR2 is YYEKEE in the germline V gene (reference sequence). With 4 bases removed from V and 2 bases from J, the gap between germline ends came to 13 bases. The CDR3 bases are TGTGCCAGCAGCCCCAGGACGGATGCCTACGAGCAGTACTTC. It translates to CASSPRTDAYEQYF.

This chain links TRBV5-1 with TRBJ2-3; 11 bases are a match to TRBD2. V trimming: 5 bases; J trimming: 6 bases; junction bases outside the gene matches: 8. The CDR3 covers 15 residues. Germline assignment: CDR1 SGHRS and CDR2 YFSETQ. The chain's CDR3 is CASRPTSGGRDTQYF. The CDR3 nucleotides read TGCGCCAGCAGACCTACTAGCGGGGGTCGGGATACGCAGTATTTT.

J is TRBJ1-2 and V is TRBV18; D remains ambiguous. Between the trimmed V and J ends, which lost 2 bases and 0 bases, there was a span of 13 bases. This CDR3 region has 16 residues. Germline loops: CDR1 KGHSH, CDR2 LQKENI. DNA of the CDR3: TGTGCCAGCTCACCAATCTCCAGTACTACTAACTATGGCTACACCTTC. Residues: CASSPISSTTNYGYTF.

The chain carries TRBV7-6 and TRBJ2-7; unclear D gene. Trimming removed 5 bases at V and 0 bases at J, with 14 bases between. This CDR3 contains 15 residues. Germline V gene lookup returns CDR1 SGHVS and CDR2 FNYEAQ. The CDR3 protein is CASSRSGPSSYEQYF. The CDR3 bases are TGTGCCAGCAGCCGGTCGGGTCCGAGCTCCTACGAGCAGTACTTC.

This rearrangement joins TRBV28 to TRBJ2-7; the match to TRBD1 covers 9 bases. Trimming removed 4 bases from V and 6 bases from J; junction bases left unmatched: 7. Germline-derived CDR1 and CDR2 are MDHEN and SYDVKM. The CDR3 totals 14 residues. DNA of the CDR3: TGTGCCAGCAGTTCCCCGGGACAGGGTCTCGAGCAGTACTTC. Protein: CASSSPGQGLEQYF.

This chain uses TRBV11-2 with TRBJ2-3; D gene uncertain. Germline V lookup: CDR1 SGHAT, CDR2 FQNNGV. V lost 2 bases, J lost 5 bases, and 11 bases lay in between. CDR3 size: 14 residues. Written as DNA, the CDR3 is TGTGCCAGCAGCTTAAACCGATTAAGAGATACGCAGTATTTT. Encoded protein: CASSLNRLRDTQYF.

The chain employs TRBV28 and TRBJ1-1; D might be TRBD1 (5 bases). V shed 4 bases and J shed 1 base, with 19 bases lying between them. Per the germline V gene, CDR1 is MDHEN and CDR2 is SYDVKM. This CDR3 spans 17 amino acids. The CDR3 DNA reads as TGTGCCAGCAGTTCGCCCCTAGGTGGGGGAGGGAACACTGAAGCTTTCTTT. It yields the protein CASSSPLGGGGNTEAFF.

This clone was seen more than once but under ten times. The chain is built from TRBV5-5 and TRBJ2-3, with D possibly matching TRBD2 (6 bases). Germline V gene lookup returns CDR1 SGHKS and CDR2 YYEKEE (reference sequence). This CDR3 spans 16 amino acids. Trimming pared 3 bases from V and 0 bases from J, leaving 14 bases between. The DNA for the CDR3 is TGTGCCAGCAGCTGGAGGGTCAGAACTAGCACAGATACGCAGTATTTT. Amino acid sequence: CASSWRVRTSTDTQYF.

The rearrangement links TRBV4-2 to TRBJ1-6; weak D call: TRBD1 (5 bases). There are 17 residues in the CDR3. Trimming took 1 base from V and 8 from J, leaving 18 bases between them. CDR1 and CDR2 (germline): LGHNA, YNFKEQ. CDR3 amino acids: CASSQVGGRAEYSPLHF. The CDR3 DNA follows: TGTGCCAGCAGCCAAGTTGGTGGCAGGGCCGAGTATTCACCCCTCCACTTT.

The DNA of the CDR3 is TGTGCCAGCAGCGTAGGGCTAGCGGGGGCCAACTACGAGCAGTACTTC. This translates into CASSVGLAGANYEQYF. The genes are TRBV9 and TRBJ2-7, with TRBD2 matching 10 bases. This CDR3 region has 16 residues. The trim removed 0 bases at V and 3 bases at J, leaving 6 bases unmatched. Germline lookup yields CDR1 SGDLS and CDR2 YYNGEE.

J is TRBJ1-2 and V is TRBV28, with TRBD1 matching 8 bases. CDR1 and CDR2 (germline): MDHEN, SYDVKM. Trimming took 1 base from V and 2 from J; bases not matched to a gene: 3. The CDR3 extends over 15 amino acids. In DNA, the CDR3 is TGTGCCAGCAGTTTATCAGGACAGGGCAACTATGGCTACACCTTC. Translated: CASSLSGQGNYGYTF.

The gene calls are TRBV5-1 and TRBJ1-6, with TRBD1 matching over 8 bases. The CDR3 sequence is 17 residues long. V was clipped by 4 bases and J by 7 bases; unmatched bases: 13. Germline lookup yields CDR1 SGHRS and CDR2 YFSETQ. The CDR3 DNA reads as TGCGCCAGCAGCATTAATGGACAGGGCCAGGGAAATTCACCCCTCCACTTT. It yields the protein CASSINGQGQGNSPLHF.

The V and J genes are TRBV5-6 and TRBJ1-4; tentatively, D is TRBD1 (6 bases). The CDR3 contains 14 residues. Per germline, CDR1 SGHDT and CDR2 YYEEEE. V lost 2 bases, J lost 6 bases, and 11 bases lay in between. The CDR3 is CASSFPGADEKLFF. In DNA, the CDR3 is TGTGCCAGCAGCTTTCCAGGGGCTGATGAAAAACTGTTTTTT.

This clone was detected only once. The chain has TRBV21-1 and TRBJ2-1; the table's D call of TRBD2 was not tested on the DNA. TRBV21-1 is a listed pseudogene. There are 15 residues in the CDR3. As DNA, the CDR3 is TGTGCCAGCAAAGAACGGGGAGCAGGCCGTCGAGGGCAGTTCTTC. Translating gives CASKERGAGRRGQFF.

The chain combines TRBV5-1 with TRBJ2-3, with D possibly matching TRBD1 (6 bases). V was shortened by 0 bases and J by 5 bases, with 10 bases between the two germline ends. There are 14 residues in the CDR3. The germline CDR1 and CDR2 sequences are SGHRS and YFSETQ. The CDR3 sequence is CASSLDRAGDTQYF. In nucleotides, the CDR3 is TGCGCCAGCAGCTTGGACAGGGCAGGAGATACGCAGTATTTT.